Listed below are T cell receptor beta chains from one sample, sequenced in a study of shared clonotypes between healthy human individuals. Some clones are missing from TCRdb's copy, which holds only in-frame ones; the method was immunoSEQ multiplex PCR. This table holds over 95,000 clones, over 40% found once. Material for sequencing was PBMCs. Receptor source: a woman aged 40 to 50 in good health. Some clones in this sample may be carry-over from other donors' samples. The CDR3 runs from the conserved cysteine through the conserved F or W. The D gene is left open where the match is weak. Clone size is given for some rows only: seen once, a few or many times, or a class if the clone is expanded.

>12|-|-|TRBV10-3|TRBJ2-1
CAISDFSLEQFF
TGTGCCATCAGTGATTTTTCCCTGGAGCAGTTCTTC
>14|-|few|TRBV28|TRBJ2-7
CASRPLPKTYEQYF
TGTGCCAGCAGACCGTTACCCAAGACTTACGAGCAGTACTTC
>14|-|-|TRBV28|TRBJ2-1
CASSRGSAYNEQFF
TGTGCCAGCAGTAGGGGATCCGCCTACAATGAGCAGTTCTTC
>18|TRBD1|few|TRBV7-9|TRBJ1-2
CASSHATPDRVPGYGYTF
TGTGCCAGCAGCCACGCCACCCCTGACAGGGTTCCTGGCTATGGCTACACCTTC
>14|-|few|TRBV7-3|TRBJ1-2
CASSLKRTDYGYTF
TGTGCCAGCAGCTTAAAGCGGACAGACTATGGCTACACCTTC
>13|-|medium-sized|TRBV5-4|TRBJ2-1
CASSLSGTAEQFF
TGTGCCAGCAGCCTGAGCGGGACAGCTGAGCAGTTCTTC
>13|TRBD1|many|TRBV27|TRBJ1-4
CAMIQGHNEKLFF
TGTGCCATGATACAGGGGCATAATGAAAAACTGTTTTTT
>13|-|few|TRBV4-2|TRBJ1-3
CASSRTTGNTIYF
TGTGCCAGCAGCCGAACGACAGGAAACACCATATATTTT
>16|-|-|TRBV19|TRBJ2-3
CASSGRPDLPTDTQYF
TGTGCCAGTAGTGGGAGGCCCGACTTACCCACAGATACGCAGTATTTT
>14|-|once|TRBV28|TRBJ2-7
CASSFFGRKYEQYF
TGTGCCAGCAGTTTTTTCGGGAGAAAGTACGAGCAGTACTTC
>15|-|few|TRBV5-1|TRBJ2-2
CASSRRQTNTGELFF
TGCGCCAGCAGCCGGCGGCAGACTAACACCGGGGAGCTGTTTTTT
>15|-|medium-sized|TRBV6-4|TRBJ2-6
CASSDDSSGANVLTF
TGTGCCAGCAGTGACGACAGCTCTGGGGCCAACGTCCTGACTTTC
>15|-|-|TRBV28|TRBJ2-1
CASSSSGKLGNEQFF
TGTGCCAGCAGCTCCAGCGGAAAACTTGGGAATGAGCAGTTCTTC
>15|-|-|TRBV30|TRBJ1-1
CAWSAGSSAHTEAFF
TGTGCCTGGAGTGCGGGATCGTCCGCTCACACTGAAGCTTTCTTT